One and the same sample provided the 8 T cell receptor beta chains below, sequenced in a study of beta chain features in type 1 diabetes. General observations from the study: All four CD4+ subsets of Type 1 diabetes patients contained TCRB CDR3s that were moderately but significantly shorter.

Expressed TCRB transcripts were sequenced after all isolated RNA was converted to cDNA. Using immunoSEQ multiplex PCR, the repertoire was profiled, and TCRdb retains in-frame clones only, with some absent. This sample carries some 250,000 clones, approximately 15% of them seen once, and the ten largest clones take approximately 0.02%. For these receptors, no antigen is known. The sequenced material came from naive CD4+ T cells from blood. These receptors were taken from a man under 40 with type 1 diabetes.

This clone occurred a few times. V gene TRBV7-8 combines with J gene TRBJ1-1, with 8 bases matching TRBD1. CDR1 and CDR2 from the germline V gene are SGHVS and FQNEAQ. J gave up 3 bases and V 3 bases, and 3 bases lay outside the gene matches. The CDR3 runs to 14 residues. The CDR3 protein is CASSFLQGDTEAFF. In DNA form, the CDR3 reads TGTGCCAGCAGCTTCCTACAGGGGGACACTGAAGCTTTCTTT. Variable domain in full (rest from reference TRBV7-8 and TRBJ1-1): GAGVSQSPRYKVAKRGQDVALRCDPISGHVSLFWYQQALGQGPEFLTYFQNEAQLDKSGLPSDRFFAERPEGSVSTLKIQRTQQEDSAVYLCASSFLQGDTEAFFGQGTRLTVV.

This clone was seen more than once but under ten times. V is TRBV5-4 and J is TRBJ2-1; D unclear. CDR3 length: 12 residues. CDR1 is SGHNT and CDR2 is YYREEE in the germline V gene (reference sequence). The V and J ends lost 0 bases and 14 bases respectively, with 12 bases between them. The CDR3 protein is CASSLGPGLEFF. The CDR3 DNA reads TGTGCCAGCAGCTTGGGGCCCGGGTTAGAGTTCTTC. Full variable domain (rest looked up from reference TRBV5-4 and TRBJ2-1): ETGVTQSPTHLIKTRGQQVTLRCSSQSGHNTVSWYQQALGQGPQFIFQYYREEENGRGNFPPRFSGLQFPNYSSELNVNALELDDSALYLCASSLGPGLEFFGPGTRLTVL.

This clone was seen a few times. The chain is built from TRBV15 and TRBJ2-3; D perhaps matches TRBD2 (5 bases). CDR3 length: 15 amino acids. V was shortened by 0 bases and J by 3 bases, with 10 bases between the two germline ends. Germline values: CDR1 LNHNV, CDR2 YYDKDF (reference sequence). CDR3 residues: CATSRDPSGTDTQYF. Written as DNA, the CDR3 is TGTGCCACCAGCAGAGATCCGTCGGGGACAGATACGCAGTATTTT. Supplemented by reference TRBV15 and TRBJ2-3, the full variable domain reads DAMVIQNPRYQVTQFGKPVTLSCSQTLNHNVMYWYQQKSSQAPKLLFHYYDKDFNNEADTPDNFQSRRPNTSFCFLDIRSPGLGDTAMYLCATSRDPSGTDTQYFGPGTRLTVL.

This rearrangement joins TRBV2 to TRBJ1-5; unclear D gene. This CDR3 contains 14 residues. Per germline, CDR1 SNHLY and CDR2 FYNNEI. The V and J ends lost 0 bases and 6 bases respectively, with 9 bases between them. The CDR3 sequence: CASSEAKLGQPQHF. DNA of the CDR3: TGTGCCAGCAGTGAAGCGAAGCTCGGTCAGCCCCAGCATTTT.

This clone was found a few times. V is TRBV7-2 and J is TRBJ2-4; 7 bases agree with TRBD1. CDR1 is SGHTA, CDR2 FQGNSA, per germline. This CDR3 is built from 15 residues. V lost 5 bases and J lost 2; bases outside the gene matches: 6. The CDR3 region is CASSAVQGTKNIQYF. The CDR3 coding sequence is TGTGCCAGCAGCGCAGTACAGGGGACCAAAAACATTCAGTACTTC.

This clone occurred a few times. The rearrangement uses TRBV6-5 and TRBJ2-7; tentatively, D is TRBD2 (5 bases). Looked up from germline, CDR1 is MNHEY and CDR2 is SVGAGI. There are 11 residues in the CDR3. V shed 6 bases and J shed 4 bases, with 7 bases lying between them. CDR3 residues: CASRREYEQYF. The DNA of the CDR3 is TGTGCCAGCAGGAGGGAATACGAGCAGTACTTC.

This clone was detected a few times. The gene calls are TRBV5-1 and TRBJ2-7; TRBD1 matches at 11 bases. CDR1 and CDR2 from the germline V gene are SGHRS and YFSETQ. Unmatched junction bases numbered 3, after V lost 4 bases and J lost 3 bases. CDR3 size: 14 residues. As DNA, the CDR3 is TGCGCCAGCAGCCAGGGACAGGGGGTCTACGAGCAGTACTTC. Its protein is CASSQGQGVYEQYF.

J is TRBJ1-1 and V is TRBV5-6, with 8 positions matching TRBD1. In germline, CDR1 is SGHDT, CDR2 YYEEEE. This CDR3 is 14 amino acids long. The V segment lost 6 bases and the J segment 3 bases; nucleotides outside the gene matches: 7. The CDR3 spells CASTRDRTYTEAFF. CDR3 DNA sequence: TGTGCCAGCACTCGGGACAGGACCTACACTGAAGCTTTCTTT.